This T cell receptor beta chain was identified during a study of cytomegalovirus exposure and HLA in healthy donors. As for this clone: Other DNA sequences in this sample translate to the same CDR3.

CDR1 and CDR2 from the germline V gene are MNHEY and SVGAGI. Trimming pared 0 bases from V and 0 bases from J, leaving 9 bases between. This CDR3 contains 15 residues. The PCR used 60 Vbeta and 13 Jbeta primers. The data were produced by immunoSEQ multiplex PCR, yet TCRdb's version contains in-frame clones alone and is incomplete. The table includes around 170,000 clones, 82% detected once. The sequencing input was PBMCs. The rearrangement uses TRBV6-5 and TRBJ2-7, with D possibly being TRBD2 (5 bases). The source is a middle-aged man in good health and CMV-seronegative. DNA of the CDR3: TGTGCCAGCAGTTACTCGAATCGGGGCTCCTACGAGCAGTACTTC. Its translation: CASSYSNRGSYEQYF.